This T cell receptor (beta chain) comes out of a study of cytomegalovirus exposure and HLA in healthy donors. Study as a whole: Of some 400 genotyped donors, about 81% grouped in the Caucasian-associated ancestry cluster.

Per the germline V gene, CDR1 is SSHAT and CDR2 is FNYEAQ (reference sequence). The length of the CDR3 is 13 residues. Primers: 60 Vbeta forward and 13 Jbeta reverse. The assay was immunoSEQ multiplex PCR, and TCRdb's table has in-frame clones only and misses some. The sample totals some 200,000 clones. As concerns this clone: The junction departs from germline at one end; a sequencing error may be responsible.

This chain joins TRBV7-7 and TRBJ2-5; weak D call: TRBD1 (6 bases). The specimen was PBMCs. This TCR came from a girl aged 2 to 9 in good health and CMV-seropositive. Here the CDR3 DNA reads TGTGCTAGCAGCCTGGACAGCCAAGAGACCCAGTACTTC. This translates into CASSLDSQETQYF.